Listed below are T cell receptor beta chains from one sample, sequenced in a study of shared clonotypes between healthy human individuals. TCRdb's copy holds only in-frame clones and misses some; the assay was immunoSEQ multiplex PCR. The sample lists around 1.9 million clones; 90% to 95% were seen once. Sequencing was carried out using naive CD8+ T cells from PBMCs. The source of these receptors is a man between 18 and 29 years old in good health. Some clones in this sample may be carry-over from other donors' samples. CDR3s include the opening cysteine and the closing phenylalanine or tryptophan. Fields, in order: clone size, J gene, D gene, V gene, CDR3 protein, CDR3 DNA. D genes are given only for firm matches. Clone sizes are given selectively: once, few, many, or a class where the clone is expanded.

abundance: -
j_gene: TRBJ1-1
d_gene: -
v_gene: TRBV19
CDR3aa: CASRVGGTEAFF
CDR3nt: TGTGCCAGCCGGGTGGGGGGGACTGAAGCTTTCTTT

abundance: once
j_gene: TRBJ2-7
d_gene: TRBD1
v_gene: TRBV4-1
CDR3aa: CASSQSNRGF
CDR3nt: TGCGCCAGCAGCCAATCTAACAGGGGGTTC

abundance: few
j_gene: TRBJ1-5
d_gene: -
v_gene: TRBV27
CDR3aa: CASSLSWGEGNQPQHF
CDR3nt: TGTGCCAGCAGTTTATCTTGGGGGGAGGGCAATCAGCCCCAGCATTTT

abundance: -
j_gene: TRBJ1-2
d_gene: TRBD1
v_gene: TRBV6-5
CDR3aa: CASRDTGGPGYTF
CDR3nt: TGTGCCAGCAGGGACACAGGGGGCCCTGGCTACACCTTC

abundance: few
j_gene: TRBJ1-1
d_gene: TRBD1
v_gene: TRBV28
CDR3aa: CASSWDRGNTEAFF
CDR3nt: TGTGCCAGCAGTTGGGACAGGGGGAACACTGAAGCTTTCTTT

abundance: -
j_gene: TRBJ2-3
d_gene: -
v_gene: TRBV21-1
CDR3aa: CASSGHKGTDTQYF
CDR3nt: TGTGCCAGCAGCGGACACAAGGGCACAGATACGCAGTATTTT

abundance: -
j_gene: TRBJ2-1
d_gene: -
v_gene: TRBV9
CDR3aa: CASSAPRQGGLPEGEQFF
CDR3nt: TGTGCCAGCAGCGCCCCCAGACAGGGAGGCCTACCGGAGGGTGAGCAGTTCTTC

abundance: -
j_gene: TRBJ1-2
d_gene: -
v_gene: TRBV4-3
CDR3aa: CASSQAGGRGYGYTF
CDR3nt: TGCGCCAGCAGCCAAGCAGGAGGTAGAGGCTATGGCTACACCTTC

abundance: -
j_gene: TRBJ2-1
d_gene: TRBD1
v_gene: TRBV25-1
CDR3aa: CASSEYQDRGPGHEQFF
CDR3nt: TGTGCCAGCAGTGAATATCAGGACAGGGGACCGGGCCATGAGCAGTTCTTC

abundance: -
j_gene: TRBJ1-5
d_gene: -
v_gene: TRBV19
CDR3aa: CASSIGGDQHF
CDR3nt: TGTGCCAGTAGTATAGGGGGGGACCAGCATTTT

abundance: -
j_gene: TRBJ1-1
d_gene: TRBD1
v_gene: TRBV19
CDR3aa: CASRDTGGETEAFF
CDR3nt: TGTGCCAGTAGGGATACAGGGGGCGAAACTGAAGCTTTCTTT

abundance: -
j_gene: TRBJ1-2
d_gene: -
v_gene: TRBV27
CDR3aa: CASSLAFGDYGYTF
CDR3nt: TGTGCCAGCAGTTTGGCATTTGGAGATTATGGCTACACCTTC

abundance: -
j_gene: TRBJ2-2
d_gene: -
v_gene: TRBV6-1
CDR3aa: CASEVRAGELFF
CDR3nt: TGTGCCAGCGAGGTCAGGGCCGGGGAGCTGTTTTTT

abundance: -
j_gene: TRBJ1-2
d_gene: -
v_gene: TRBV6-1
CDR3aa: CASLQGPGHLF
CDR3nt: TGTGCCAGCCTTCAGGGGCCGGGACACCTATTC

abundance: -
j_gene: TRBJ1-2
d_gene: TRBD1
v_gene: TRBV9
CDR3aa: CASSVGAGQGLYGYTF
CDR3nt: TGTGCCAGCAGCGTGGGGGCGGGACAGGGGTTGTATGGCTACACCTTC

abundance: once
j_gene: TRBJ2-7
d_gene: -
v_gene: TRBV4-2
CDR3aa: CASSQDDREDREQYF
CDR3nt: TGTGCCAGCAGCCAAGATGACAGGGAGGATCGCGAGCAGTACTTC

abundance: -
j_gene: TRBJ1-2
d_gene: -
v_gene: TRBV6-1
CDR3aa: CASSENLPPGYTF
CDR3nt: TGTGCCAGCAGTGAAAACTTACCCCCCGGCTACACCTTC

abundance: -
j_gene: TRBJ2-1
d_gene: -
v_gene: TRBV27
CDR3aa: CASSLSGYSSAVHEQFF
CDR3nt: TGTGCCAGCAGTTTATCAGGGTATAGTAGCGCCGTACATGAGCAGTTCTTC

abundance: -
j_gene: TRBJ1-3
d_gene: -
v_gene: TRBV14
CDR3aa: CASSFGGATTIYF
CDR3nt: TGTGCCAGCAGTTTCGGAGGGGCGACCACCATATATTTT

abundance: few
j_gene: TRBJ2-7
d_gene: -
v_gene: TRBV7-9
CDR3aa: CASSTSAWDHSYEQYF
CDR3nt: TGTGCCAGCAGCACTAGTGCGTGGGACCATTCCTACGAGCAGTACTTC

abundance: -
j_gene: TRBJ2-1
d_gene: TRBD2
v_gene: TRBV6-5
CDR3aa: CASSTGLANYNEQFF
CDR3nt: TGTGCCAGCAGTACGGGACTAGCCAACTACAATGAGCAGTTCTTC

abundance: -
j_gene: TRBJ1-1
d_gene: -
v_gene: TRBV28
CDR3aa: CASSLSAAAGVGTEAFF
CDR3nt: TGTGCCAGCAGTTTATCCGCCGCGGCAGGGGTGGGCACTGAAGCTTTCTTT

abundance: -
j_gene: TRBJ2-5
d_gene: TRBD2
v_gene: TRBV5-6
CDR3aa: CASSLEGLAETQYF
CDR3nt: TGTGCCAGCAGCTTGGAAGGACTAGCCGAGACCCAGTACTTC

abundance: -
j_gene: TRBJ1-5
d_gene: -
v_gene: TRBV6-5
CDR3aa: CASSTGGNQPQHF
CDR3nt: TGTGCCAGCAGTACCGGGGGCAATCAGCCCCAGCATTTT

abundance: -
j_gene: TRBJ1-1
d_gene: -
v_gene: TRBV10-3
CDR3aa: CAISERGDGTEAFF
CDR3nt: TGTGCCATCAGTGAGAGGGGAGATGGCACTGAAGCTTTCTTT

abundance: -
j_gene: TRBJ2-7
d_gene: -
v_gene: TRBV10-2
CDR3aa: CASRPFGSDYEEQYF
CDR3nt: TGCGCCAGCAGGCCTTTTGGGAGTGACTACGAGGAGCAGTACTTC

abundance: once
j_gene: TRBJ1-1
d_gene: -
v_gene: TRBV19
CDR3aa: CASTRSFEAFF
CDR3nt: TGTGCCAGTACCAGGAGTTTTGAAGCTTTCTTT

abundance: -
j_gene: TRBJ1-2
d_gene: -
v_gene: TRBV19
CDR3aa: CASSIRDPRNYGYTF
CDR3nt: TGTGCCAGTAGTATCCGGGACCCGCGTAACTATGGCTACACCTTC

abundance: once
j_gene: TRBJ2-2
d_gene: -
v_gene: TRBV25-1
CDR3aa: CASSDPGSRDTGELFF
CDR3nt: TGTGCCAGCAGTGACCCAGGGAGTAGGGACACCGGGGAGCTGTTTTTT